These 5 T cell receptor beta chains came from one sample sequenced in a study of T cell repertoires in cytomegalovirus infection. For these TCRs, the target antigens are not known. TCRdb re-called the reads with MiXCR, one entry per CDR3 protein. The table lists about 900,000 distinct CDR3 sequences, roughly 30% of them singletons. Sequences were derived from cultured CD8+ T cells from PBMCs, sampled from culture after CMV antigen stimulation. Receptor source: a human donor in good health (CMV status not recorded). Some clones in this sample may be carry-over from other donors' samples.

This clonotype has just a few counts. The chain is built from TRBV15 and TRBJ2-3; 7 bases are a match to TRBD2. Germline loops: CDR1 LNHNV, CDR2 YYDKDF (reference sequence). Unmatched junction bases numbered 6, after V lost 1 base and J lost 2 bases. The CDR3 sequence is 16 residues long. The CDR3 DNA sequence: TGTGCCACCAGCAGAGGGGCAGCGGGGCTCACAGATACGCAGTATTTT. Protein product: CATSRGAAGLTDTQYF.

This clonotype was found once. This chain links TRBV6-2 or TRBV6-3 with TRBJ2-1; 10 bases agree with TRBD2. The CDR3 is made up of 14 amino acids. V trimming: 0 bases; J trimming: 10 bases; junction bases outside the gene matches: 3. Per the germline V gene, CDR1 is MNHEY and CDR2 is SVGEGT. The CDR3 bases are TGTGCCAGCAGTTACTCTCTAGCGGGGGTAGAGCAGTTCTTC. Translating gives CASSYSLAGVEQFF.

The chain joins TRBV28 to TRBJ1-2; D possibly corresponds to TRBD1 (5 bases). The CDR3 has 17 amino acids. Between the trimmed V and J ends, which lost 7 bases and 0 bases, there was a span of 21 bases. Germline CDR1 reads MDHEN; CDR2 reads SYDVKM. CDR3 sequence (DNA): TGTGCCAGCATGGGGCCTACGACAGTTAAGACTAACTATGGCTACACCTTC. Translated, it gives CASMGPTTVKTNYGYTF.

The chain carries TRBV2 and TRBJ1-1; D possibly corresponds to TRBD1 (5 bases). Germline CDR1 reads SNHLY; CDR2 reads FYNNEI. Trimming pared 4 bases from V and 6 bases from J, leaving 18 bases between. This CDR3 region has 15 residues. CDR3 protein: CASSGRSPQGAEAFF. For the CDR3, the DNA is TGTGCCAGCAGTGGGAGGAGCCCCCAAGGGGCTGAAGCTTTCTTT.

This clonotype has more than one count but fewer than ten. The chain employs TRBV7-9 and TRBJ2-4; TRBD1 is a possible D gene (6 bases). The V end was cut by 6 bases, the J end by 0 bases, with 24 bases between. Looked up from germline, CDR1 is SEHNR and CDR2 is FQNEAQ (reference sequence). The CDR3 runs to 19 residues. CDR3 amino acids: CASSPPYRLQGKAKNIQYF. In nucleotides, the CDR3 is TGTGCCAGCAGTCCTCCGTATCGGCTACAGGGAAAAGCCAAAAACATTCAGTACTTC.